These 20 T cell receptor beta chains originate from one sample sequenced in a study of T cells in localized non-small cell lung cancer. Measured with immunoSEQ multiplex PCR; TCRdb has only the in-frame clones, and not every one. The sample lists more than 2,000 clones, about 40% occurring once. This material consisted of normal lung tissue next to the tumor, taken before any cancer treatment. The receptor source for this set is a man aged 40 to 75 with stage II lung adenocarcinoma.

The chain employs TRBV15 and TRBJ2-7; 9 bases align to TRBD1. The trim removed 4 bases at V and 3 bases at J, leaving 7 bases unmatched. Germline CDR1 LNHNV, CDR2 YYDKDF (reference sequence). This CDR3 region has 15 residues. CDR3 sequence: CATSIGGQGNYEQYF. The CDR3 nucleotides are TGTGCCACCAGCATTGGGGGACAGGGTAACTACGAGCAGTACTTC.

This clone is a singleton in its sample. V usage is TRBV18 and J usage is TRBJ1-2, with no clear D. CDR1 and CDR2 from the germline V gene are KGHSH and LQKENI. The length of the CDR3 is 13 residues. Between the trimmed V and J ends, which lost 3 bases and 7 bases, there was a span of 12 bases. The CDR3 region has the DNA TGTGCCAGCTCACCCGGCACAGATCTTGGCTACACCTTC. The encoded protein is CASSPGTDLGYTF. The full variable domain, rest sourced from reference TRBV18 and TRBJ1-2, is NAGVMQNPRHLVRRRGQEARLRCSPMKGHSHVYWYRQLPEEGLKFMVYLQKENIIDESGMPKERFSAEFPKEGPSILRIQQVVRGDSAAYFCASSPGTDLGYTFGSGTRLTVV.

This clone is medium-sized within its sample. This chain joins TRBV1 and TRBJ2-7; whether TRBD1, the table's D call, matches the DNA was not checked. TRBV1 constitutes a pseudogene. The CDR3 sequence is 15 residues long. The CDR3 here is CASSHGTGGGYEQYF. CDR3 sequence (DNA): TGCGCCAGCAGCCACGGTACAGGGGGCGGCTACGAGCAGTACTTC.

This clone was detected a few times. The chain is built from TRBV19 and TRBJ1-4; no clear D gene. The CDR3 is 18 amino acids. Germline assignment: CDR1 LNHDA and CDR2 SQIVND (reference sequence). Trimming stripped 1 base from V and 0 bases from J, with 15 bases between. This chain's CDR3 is CASSIAATRAATNEKLFF. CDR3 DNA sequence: TGTGCCAGTAGTATAGCGGCAACTAGGGCGGCAACTAATGAAAAACTGTTTTTT.

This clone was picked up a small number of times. CDR3 bases: TGTGCCAGCAGCTGGGACAGGGTGACCGGGGAGCTGTTTTTT. Its translation is CASSWDRVTGELFF. This chain links TRBV7-6 with TRBJ2-2, with 9 bases identical to TRBD1. This CDR3 is built from 14 residues. The germline CDR1 and CDR2 sequences are SGHVS and FNYEAQ. J lost 5 bases, V lost 4 bases, and 2 bases had no gene match.

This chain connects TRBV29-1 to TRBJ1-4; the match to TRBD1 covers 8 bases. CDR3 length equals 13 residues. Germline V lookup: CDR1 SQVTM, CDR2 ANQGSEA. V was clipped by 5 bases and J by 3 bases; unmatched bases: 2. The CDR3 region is CSVQGASNEKLFF. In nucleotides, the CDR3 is TGCAGCGTTCAGGGGGCCTCTAATGAAAAACTGTTTTTT. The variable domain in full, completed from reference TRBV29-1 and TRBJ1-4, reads SAVISQKPSRDICQRGTSLTIQCQVDSQVTMMFWYRQQPGQSLTLIATANQGSEATYESGFVIDKFPISRPNLTFSTLTVSNMSPEDSSIYLCSVQGASNEKLFFGSGTQLSVL.

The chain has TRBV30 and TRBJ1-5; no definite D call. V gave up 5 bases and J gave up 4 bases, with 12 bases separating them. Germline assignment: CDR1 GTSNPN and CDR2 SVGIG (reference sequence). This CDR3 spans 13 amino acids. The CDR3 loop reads CAWGIQPNQPQHF. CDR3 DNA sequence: TGTGCCTGGGGAATACAGCCAAATCAGCCCCAGCATTTT.

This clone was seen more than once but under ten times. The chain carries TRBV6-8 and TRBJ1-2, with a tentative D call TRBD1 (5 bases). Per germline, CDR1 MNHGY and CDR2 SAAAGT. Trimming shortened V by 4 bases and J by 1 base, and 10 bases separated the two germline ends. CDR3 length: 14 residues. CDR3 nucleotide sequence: TGTGCCAGCAGTTCCGTTGACAGTAACTATGGCTACACCTTC. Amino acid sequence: CASSSVDSNYGYTF.

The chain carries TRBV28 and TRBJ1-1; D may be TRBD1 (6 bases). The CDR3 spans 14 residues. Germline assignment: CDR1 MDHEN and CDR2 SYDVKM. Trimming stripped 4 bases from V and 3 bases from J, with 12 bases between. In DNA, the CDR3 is TGTGCCAGCAGTTCACAGGGTGGGGACACTGAAGCTTTCTTT. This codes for CASSSQGGDTEAFF.

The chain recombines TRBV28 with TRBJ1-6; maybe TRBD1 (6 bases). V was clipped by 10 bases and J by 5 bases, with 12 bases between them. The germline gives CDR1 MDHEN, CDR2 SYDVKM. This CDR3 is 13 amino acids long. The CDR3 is CATNRVDNSPLHF. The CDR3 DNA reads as TGTGCCACAAACAGGGTGGATAATTCACCCCTCCACTTT. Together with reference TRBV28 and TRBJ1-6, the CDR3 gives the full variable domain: DVKVTQSSRYLVKRTGEKVFLECVQDMDHENMFWYRQDPGLGLRLIYFSYDVKMKEKGDIPEGYSVSREKKERFSLILESASTNQTSMYLCATNRVDNSPLHFGNGTRLTVT.

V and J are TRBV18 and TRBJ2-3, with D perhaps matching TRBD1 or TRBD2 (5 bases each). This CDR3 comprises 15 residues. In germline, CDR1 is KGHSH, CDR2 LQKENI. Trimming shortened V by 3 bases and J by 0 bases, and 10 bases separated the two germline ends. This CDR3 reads CASSPLGTSTDTQYF. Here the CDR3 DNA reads TGTGCCAGCTCACCTCTGGGGACCAGCACAGATACGCAGTATTTT.

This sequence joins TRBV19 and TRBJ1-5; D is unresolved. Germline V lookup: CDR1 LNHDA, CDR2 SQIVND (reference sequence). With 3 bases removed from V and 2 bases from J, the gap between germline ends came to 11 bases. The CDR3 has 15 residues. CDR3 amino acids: CASSIKLRGNQPQHF. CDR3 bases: TGTGCCAGTAGTATTAAATTGAGGGGCAATCAGCCCCAGCATTTT.

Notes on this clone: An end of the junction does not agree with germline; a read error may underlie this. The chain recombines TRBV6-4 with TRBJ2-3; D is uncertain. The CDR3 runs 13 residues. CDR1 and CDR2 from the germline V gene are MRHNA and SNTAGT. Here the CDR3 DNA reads TGTGCCAGCAGTTACTCCCCCGGAGATACGCAGTATTTT. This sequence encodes CASSYSPGDTQYF.

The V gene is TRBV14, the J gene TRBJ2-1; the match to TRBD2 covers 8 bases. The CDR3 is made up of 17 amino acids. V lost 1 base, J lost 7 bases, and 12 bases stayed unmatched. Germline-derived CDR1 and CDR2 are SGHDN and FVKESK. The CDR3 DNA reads TGTGCCAGCAGCCAAGGCCTAGCGGGTCCTCGGGCGAATGAGCAGTTCTTC. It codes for CASSQGLAGPRANEQFF.

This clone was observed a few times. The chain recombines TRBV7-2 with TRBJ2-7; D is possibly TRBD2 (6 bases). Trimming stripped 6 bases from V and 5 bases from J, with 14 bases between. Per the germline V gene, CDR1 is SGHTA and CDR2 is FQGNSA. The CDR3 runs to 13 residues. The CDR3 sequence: CASSPPGGDEQYF. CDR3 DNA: TGTGCCAGCAGTCCACCGGGCGGGGACGAGCAGTACTTC.

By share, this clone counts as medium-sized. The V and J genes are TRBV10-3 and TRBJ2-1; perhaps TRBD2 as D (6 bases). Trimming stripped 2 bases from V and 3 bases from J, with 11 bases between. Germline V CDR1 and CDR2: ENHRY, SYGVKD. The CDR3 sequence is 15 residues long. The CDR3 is CAISEGSGDYNEQFF. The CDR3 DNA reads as TGTGCCATCAGTGAGGGGTCGGGGGACTACAATGAGCAGTTCTTC.

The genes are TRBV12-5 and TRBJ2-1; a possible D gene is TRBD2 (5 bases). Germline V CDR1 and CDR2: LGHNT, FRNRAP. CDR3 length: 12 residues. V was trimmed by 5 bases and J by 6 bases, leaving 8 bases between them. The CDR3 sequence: CASGGLVNEQFF. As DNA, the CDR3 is TGTGCTAGTGGTGGACTTGTCAATGAGCAGTTCTTC.

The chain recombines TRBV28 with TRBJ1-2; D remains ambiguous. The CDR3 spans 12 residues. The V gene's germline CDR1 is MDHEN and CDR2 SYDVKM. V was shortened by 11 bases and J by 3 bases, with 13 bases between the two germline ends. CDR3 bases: TGTGCCGGCGAAGACGGAGACTATGGCTACACCTTC. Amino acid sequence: CAGEDGDYGYTF.

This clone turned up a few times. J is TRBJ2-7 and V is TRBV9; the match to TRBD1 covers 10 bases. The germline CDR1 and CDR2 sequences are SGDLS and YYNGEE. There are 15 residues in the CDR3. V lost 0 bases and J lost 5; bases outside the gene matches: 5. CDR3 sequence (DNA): TGTGCCAGCAGCGTAGCCACCGGGACAGGGGACGAGCAGTACTTC. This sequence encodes CASSVATGTGDEQYF.

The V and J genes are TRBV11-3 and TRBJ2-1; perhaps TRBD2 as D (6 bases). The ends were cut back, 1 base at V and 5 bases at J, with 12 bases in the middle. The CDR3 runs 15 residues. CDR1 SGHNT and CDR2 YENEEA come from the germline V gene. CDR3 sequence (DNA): TGTGCCAGCAGCTTAGGGGACTCAATAAACAATGAGCAGTTCTTC. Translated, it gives CASSLGDSINNEQFF.